This T cell receptor (beta chain) was sequenced for a study of cytomegalovirus exposure and HLA in healthy donors. Overall study results and limits: Some segments of the V type, notably TRBV6-2 and TRBV6-3, were excluded as indistinguishable. In most subjects, TCR beta sequences reportedly gave accurate predictions of HLA-A and HLA-B alleles. Rare sequences made up most TCRs, while some public TCRs were found in many donors. Rates of TCR association differed by HLA locus in a later analysis, with DRB1 highest and HLA-C lowest.

The PCR was carried out with 60 Vbeta primers and 13 Jbeta primers. Sequencing was performed with immunoSEQ multiplex PCR; in TCRdb, only in-frame clones are kept and a portion is missing. Its table records about 120,000 clones. The V gene lost 8 bases and the J gene lost 0 bases, with 17 bases spanning the gap. Germline V gives CDR1 SEHNR, CDR2 FQNEAQ (reference sequence). This CDR3 contains 16 residues. On this clone itself: The antigen is undetermined.

The genes are TRBV7-9 and TRBJ1-3; D ambiguous. Sequences were obtained from PBMCs. The TCR originated in a woman in her forties in good health and CMV-seropositive. This CDR3 is CASGSPSWSSGNTIYF. CDR3 in DNA: TGTGCCAGCGGCTCGCCCTCTTGGAGCTCTGGAAACACCATATATTTT. The full variable domain, its missing parts supplied by reference TRBV7-9 and TRBJ1-3, is DTGVSQNPRHKITKRGQNVTFRCDPISEHNRLYWYRQTLGQGPEFLTYFQNEAQLEKSRLLSDRFSAERPKGSFSTLEIQRTEQGDSAMYLCASGSPSWSSGNTIYFGEGSWLTVV.